The 22 T cell receptor beta chains presented below share a single source sample, sequenced in a study of blood T cell repertoires in COVID-19. TCRdb's copy holds only in-frame clones and misses some; the assay was immunoSEQ multiplex PCR. Of under 300,000 clones listed, around 85% are singletons. The specimen was peripheral blood. All receptors derive from an elderly woman with acute or convalescent COVID-19.

V usage is TRBV11-2 and J usage is TRBJ2-1; TRBD2 matches at 8 bases. Per germline, CDR1 SGHAT and CDR2 FQNNGV. The CDR3 is 16 residues long. Losses at the gene ends were 7 bases for V and 0 bases for J; bases not matched to a gene: 8. The CDR3 DNA reads as TGTGCCAGCATTCTAACCGGGACTAGCTCCTACAATGAGCAGTTCTTC. Translation: CASILTGTSSYNEQFF.

The gene calls are TRBV5-1 and TRBJ2-2, with D uncertain. The CDR3 is 16 amino acids. Germline V CDR1 and CDR2: SGHRS, YFSETQ. Trimming removed 1 base from V and 1 base from J, with 11 bases in between. CDR3 region: CASSLWAIQNTGELFF. The CDR3 region has the DNA TGCGCCAGCAGCTTGTGGGCCATACAGAACACCGGGGAGCTGTTTTTT. The full variable domain, completed using reference TRBV5-1 and TRBJ2-2, is KAGVTQTPRYLIKTRGQQVTLSCSPISGHRSVSWYQQTPGQGLQFLFEYFSETQRNKGNFPGRFSGRQFSNSRSEMNVSTLELGDSALYLCASSLWAIQNTGELFFGEGSRLTVL.

CDR3: CASSQTQGYEQYF. The CDR3 DNA is TGTGCCAGCAGCCAAACACAGGGTTACGAGCAGTACTTC. The chain recombines TRBV7-6 with TRBJ2-7; D might be TRBD1 (6 bases). The V end lost 5 bases, the J end lost 4 bases, and 12 bases lay between the germline ends. The CDR3 runs to 13 residues. CDR1 is SGHVS, CDR2 FNYEAQ, per germline.

The chain combines TRBV2 with TRBJ2-6; 7 bases align to TRBD1. This CDR3 has 17 amino acids. V gave up 7 bases and J gave up 4 bases; unmatched junction bases: 13. Germline-derived CDR1 and CDR2 are SNHLY and FYNNEI. The CDR3 region has the DNA TGTGCCAGCACCCTGACAGGGCCCCCCTCCGGGGCCAACGTCCTGACTTTC. Amino acids: CASTLTGPPSGANVLTF. The full variable domain, with the rest looked up from reference TRBV2 and TRBJ2-6, is EPEVTQTPSHQVTQMGQEVILRCVPISNHLYFYWYRQILGQKVEFLVSFYNNEISEKSEIFDDQFSVERPDGSNFTLKIRSTKLEDSAMYFCASTLTGPPSGANVLTFGAGSRLTVL.

Remarks on this clone: Other DNA sequences in the same sample also yield this CDR3. The CDR3 nucleotides read TGTGCCAGTAGTATAGGAGGGACTGGAAACACCATATATTTT. This encodes CASSIGGTGNTIYF. The chain recombines TRBV19 with TRBJ1-3; D is unclear. The germline V gene has CDR1 LNHDA and CDR2 SQIVND (reference sequence). The length of the CDR3 is 14 residues. V was shortened by 1 base and J by 2 bases, with 6 bases between the two germline ends.

As for this clone: Other DNA sequences of this sample code for an identical CDR3. The gene calls are TRBV18 and TRBJ1-1; D is unclear. The CDR3 extends over 14 amino acids. In germline, CDR1 is KGHSH, CDR2 LQKENI. V was trimmed by 4 bases and J by 3 bases, leaving 12 bases between them. The CDR3, as DNA: TGTGCCAGCTCACTATCTACCGGGGACACTGAAGCTTTCTTT. The encoded protein is CASSLSTGDTEAFF.

The chain is built from TRBV9 and TRBJ1-1, with a tentative D call TRBD1 (5 bases). CDR3 size: 14 residues. V lost 4 bases, J lost 5 bases, and 15 bases lay in between. Germline V gene sequence: CDR1 SGDLS, CDR2 YYNGEE. The DNA of the CDR3 is TGTGCCAGCAGCCCCCGGCAGGGTGAAACTGAAGCTTTCTTT. Amino acid sequence: CASSPRQGETEAFF.

This clone came up a few times. The chain has TRBV7-9 and TRBJ2-3, with a weak D call TRBD1 (5 bases). Germline assignment: CDR1 SEHNR and CDR2 FQNEAQ (reference sequence). V lost 1 base, J lost 3 bases, and 11 bases lay in between. The CDR3 is 15 residues long. In DNA, the CDR3 is TGTGCCAGCAGCTTAGGGTCAGGGAAGACAGATACGCAGTATTTT. This translates into CASSLGSGKTDTQYF.

The chain combines TRBV27 with TRBJ2-1, with 11 positions matching TRBD2. The J segment lost 8 bases and the V segment lost 6 bases, leaving 12 bases of the junction unmatched. The CDR3 is made up of 16 amino acids. CDR1 is MNHEY, CDR2 SMNVEV, per germline (reference sequence). In DNA form, the CDR3 reads TGTGCCAGCAGCTCCCGGGCTAGCGGGGGGTGGGATGAGCAGTTCTTC. Its protein is CASSSRASGGWDEQFF.

The chain combines TRBV7-3 with TRBJ2-2; no clear D. The CDR3 runs 13 residues. Germline V lookup: CDR1 SGHTA, CDR2 FQGTGA. Trimming shortened V by 0 bases and J by 7 bases, and 6 bases separated the two germline ends. As DNA, the CDR3 is TGTGCCAGCAGCTTAACGATCGGCGGGGAGCTGTTTTTT. Translating it yields CASSLTIGGELFF. The full variable domain, its missing parts supplied by reference TRBV7-3 and TRBJ2-2, is GAGVSQTPSNKVTEKGKYVELRCDPISGHTALYWYRQSLGQGPEFLIYFQGTGAADDSGLPNDRFFAVRPEGSVSTLKIQRTERGDSAVYLCASSLTIGGELFFGEGSRLTVL.

The chain has TRBV3-1 (or the pseudogene TRBV3-2) and TRBJ1-6, with 10 nucleotides matching TRBD1. CDR1 is LGHDT and CDR2 is YNNKEL in the germline V gene (reference sequence). V was clipped by 4 bases and J by 3 bases; unmatched bases: 3. CDR3 size: 16 residues. The CDR3 bases are TGTGCCAGCAGCCCCAGGGACAGGGGCTATAATTCACCCCTCCACTTT. Protein product: CASSPRDRGYNSPLHF.

The V and J genes are TRBV5-1 and TRBJ1-4; 7 bases line up with TRBD1. The germline gives CDR1 SGHRS, CDR2 YFSETQ. V lost 4 bases, J lost 5 bases, and 11 bases stayed unmatched. The CDR3 loop spans 16 amino acids. In nucleotides, the CDR3 is TGCGCCAGCAGCATAGATCCCGGGACAGCCAATGAAAAACTGTTTTTT. Amino acids: CASSIDPGTANEKLFF.

This sequence joins TRBV5-8 and TRBJ1-6; weak D call: TRBD1 (6 bases). CDR3 length equals 16 residues. Trimming pared 5 bases from V and 4 bases from J, leaving 16 bases between. In germline, CDR1 is SGHTS, CDR2 YDEGEE. The CDR3 loop is CASSRRTATYNSPLHF. The CDR3 DNA reads as TGTGCCAGCAGTCGAAGGACAGCAACTTATAATTCACCCCTCCACTTT.

This sequence joins TRBV11-2 and TRBJ2-1, with 7 bases matching TRBD2. V lost 4 bases to trimming and J lost 7 bases; unmatched junction nucleotides: 16. The CDR3 extends over 17 amino acids. CDR1 SGHAT and CDR2 FQNNGV come from the germline V gene. The CDR3, as DNA: TGTGCCAGCAGCTCATGGGGGGGGGTTGATTTTAGAAATGAGCAGTTCTTC. As protein: CASSSWGGVDFRNEQFF.

The chain recombines TRBV6-5 with TRBJ1-6; the D gene is possibly TRBD1 (5 bases). From germline, CDR1 is MNHEY and CDR2 SVGAGI. With 5 bases removed from V and 8 bases from J, the gap between germline ends came to 10 bases. The CDR3 consists of 13 residues. CDR3 protein: CASSKLRDSPLHF. CDR3 sequence (DNA): TGTGCCAGCAGTAAACTCAGGGATTCACCCCTCCACTTT.

The chain links TRBV7-2 to TRBJ2-2, with 7 bases identical to TRBD2. The CDR3 consists of 15 residues. Unmatched junction bases numbered 1, after V lost 2 bases and J lost 1 base. Germline V gene sequence: CDR1 SGHTA, CDR2 FQGNSA. CDR3 DNA: TGTGCCAGCAGCTTATCGGGGGGGAACACCGGGGAGCTGTTTTTT. Translating it yields CASSLSGGNTGELFF.

The chain combines TRBV7-9 with TRBJ1-2, with 10 bases that match TRBD1. Germline values: CDR1 SEHNR, CDR2 FQNEAQ (reference sequence). This CDR3 is 16 amino acids long. V was pared by 5 bases and J by 7 bases, with 13 bases of the junction left unmatched. CDR3: CASSPLGQGDSSGYTF. CDR3 sequence (DNA): TGTGCCAGCAGCCCCCTAGGACAGGGGGATAGTTCTGGCTACACCTTC.

V usage is TRBV10-2 and J usage is TRBJ1-5; D is perhaps TRBD1 (5 bases). The CDR3 extends over 17 amino acids. Looked up from germline, CDR1 is WSHSY and CDR2 is SAAADI. V lost 0 bases, J lost 2 bases, and 14 bases lay in between. CDR3 in amino acids: CASSESGGGVGNQPQHF. The CDR3 DNA follows: TGCGCCAGCAGTGAGTCTGGGGGGGGAGTGGGCAATCAGCCCCAGCATTTT.

The genes are TRBV5-1 and TRBJ1-2; D gene uncertain. CDR1 SGHRS and CDR2 YFSETQ come from the germline V gene. V was clipped by 0 bases and J by 2 bases, with 5 bases between them. The CDR3 is made up of 13 amino acids. The CDR3 DNA reads TGCGCCAGCAGCTTGGGAGAGAACTATGGCTACACCTTC. Translating gives CASSLGENYGYTF.

The V gene is TRBV7-3, the J gene TRBJ2-2; maybe TRBD1 (5 bases). Trimming stripped 2 bases from V and 6 bases from J, with 7 bases between. The CDR3 length is 13 residues. CDR1 is SGHTA and CDR2 is FQGTGA in the germline V gene. Here the CDR3 reads CASSLVGPGELFF. In nucleotides, the CDR3 is TGTGCCAGCAGCTTAGTGGGGCCCGGGGAGCTGTTTTTT.

This clone appeared many times. The chain employs TRBV19 and TRBJ1-1; D is possibly TRBD1 (6 bases). The V end lost 7 bases, the J end lost 0 bases, and 18 bases lay between the germline ends. CDR3 size: 16 residues. Germline V gene sequence: CDR1 LNHDA, CDR2 SQIVND (reference sequence). CDR3 nucleotide sequence: TGTGCCAGTACCCTTCTCCCGACAGGCATGAACACTGAAGCTTTCTTT. Residues: CASTLLPTGMNTEAFF.

The chain joins TRBV14 to TRBJ2-3; the D gene is possibly TRBD1 (5 bases). Per germline, CDR1 SGHDN and CDR2 FVKESK. CDR3 length: 13 residues. Between the trimmed V and J ends, which lost 4 bases and 4 bases, there was a span of 9 bases. Here the CDR3 reads CASSPSGSDTQYF. In DNA form, the CDR3 reads TGTGCCAGCAGCCCCTCAGGGTCAGATACGCAGTATTTT.